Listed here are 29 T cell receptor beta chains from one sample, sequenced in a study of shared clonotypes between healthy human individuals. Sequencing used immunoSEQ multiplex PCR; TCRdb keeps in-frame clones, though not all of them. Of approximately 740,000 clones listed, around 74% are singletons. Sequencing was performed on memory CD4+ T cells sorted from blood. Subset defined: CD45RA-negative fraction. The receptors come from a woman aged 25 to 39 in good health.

The CDR3 sequence is CASSPTLDSNEQYF. The CDR3 DNA is TGTGCCAGCAGTCCCACCTTAGACAGCAACGAGCAGTACTTC. V and J are TRBV27 and TRBJ2-7; tentative D call: TRBD1 (5 bases). This CDR3 comprises 14 residues. The germline V and J ends were trimmed by 5 bases and 5 bases, with 16 bases remaining between them. From germline, CDR1 is MNHEY and CDR2 SMNVEV (reference sequence).

CDR3: CASTAEFTDTQYF. The CDR3 nucleotides read TGTGCCAGCACAGCGGAATTCACAGATACGCAGTATTTT. J is TRBJ2-3 and V is TRBV2; D possibly corresponds to TRBD2 (5 bases). Germline values: CDR1 SNHLY, CDR2 FYNNEI. Trimming took off 7 bases at V and 2 bases at J, with 10 bases between the two ends. The CDR3 length is 13 residues.

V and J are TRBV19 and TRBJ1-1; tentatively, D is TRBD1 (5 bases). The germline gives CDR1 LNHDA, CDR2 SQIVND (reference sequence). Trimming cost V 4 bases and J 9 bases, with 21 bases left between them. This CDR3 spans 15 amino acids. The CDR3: CASSTPGTGNFKAFF. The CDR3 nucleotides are TGTGCCAGTAGTACGCCCGGGACGGGTAATTTTAAAGCTTTCTTT.

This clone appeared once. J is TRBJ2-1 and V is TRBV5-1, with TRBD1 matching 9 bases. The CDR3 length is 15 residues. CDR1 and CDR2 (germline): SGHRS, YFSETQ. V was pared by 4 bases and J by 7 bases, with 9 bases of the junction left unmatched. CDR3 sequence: CASSTSGQGINEQFF. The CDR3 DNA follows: TGCGCCAGCAGCACCTCGGGACAGGGTATTAATGAGCAGTTCTTC.

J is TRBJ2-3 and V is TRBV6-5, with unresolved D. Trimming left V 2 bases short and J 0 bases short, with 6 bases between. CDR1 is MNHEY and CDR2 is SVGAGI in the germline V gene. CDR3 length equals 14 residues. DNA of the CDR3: TGTGCCAGCAGTTACGGGTCGAGCACAGATACGCAGTATTTT. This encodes CASSYGSSTDTQYF.

This chain's CDR3 is CASLTGPYEQYF. CDR3 DNA: TGTGCCAGCCTGACAGGGCCCTACGAGCAGTACTTC. The chain is built from TRBV2 and TRBJ2-7; 7 bases match TRBD1. There are 12 residues in the CDR3. The junction had 3 bases not matched to a gene; V was cut back by 8 bases and J by 2 bases. CDR1 is SNHLY, CDR2 FYNNEI, per germline.

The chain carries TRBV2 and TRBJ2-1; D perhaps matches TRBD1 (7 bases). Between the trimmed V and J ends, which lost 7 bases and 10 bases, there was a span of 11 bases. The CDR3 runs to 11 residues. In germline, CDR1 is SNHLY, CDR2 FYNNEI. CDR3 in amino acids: CASKGAGEQFF. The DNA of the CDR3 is TGTGCCAGCAAGGGGGCGGGGGAGCAGTTCTTC.

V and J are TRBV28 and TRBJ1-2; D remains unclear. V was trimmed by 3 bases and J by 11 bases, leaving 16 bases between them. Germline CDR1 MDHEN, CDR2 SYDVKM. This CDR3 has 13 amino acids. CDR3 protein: CASSLPINKGYTF. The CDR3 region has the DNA TGTGCCAGCAGTTTGCCCATTAATAAGGGTTACACCTTC.

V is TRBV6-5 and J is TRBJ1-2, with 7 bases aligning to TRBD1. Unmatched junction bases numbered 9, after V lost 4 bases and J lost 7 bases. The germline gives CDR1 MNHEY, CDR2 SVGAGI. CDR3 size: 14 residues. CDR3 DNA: TGTGCCAGCAGTTCAAGACAGGGTTGGCCTGGCTACACCTTC. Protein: CASSSRQGWPGYTF.

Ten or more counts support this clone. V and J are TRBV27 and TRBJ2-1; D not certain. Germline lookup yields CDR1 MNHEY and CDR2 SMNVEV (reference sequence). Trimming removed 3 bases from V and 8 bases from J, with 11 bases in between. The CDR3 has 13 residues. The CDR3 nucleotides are TGTGCCAGCAGTTTCACGCGGAAGGATGAGCAGTTCTTC. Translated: CASSFTRKDEQFF.

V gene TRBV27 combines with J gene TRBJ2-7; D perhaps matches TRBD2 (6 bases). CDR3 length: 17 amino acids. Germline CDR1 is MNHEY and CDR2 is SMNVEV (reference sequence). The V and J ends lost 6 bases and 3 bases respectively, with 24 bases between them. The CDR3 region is CASSPRFGSGTFYEQYF. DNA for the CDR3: TGTGCCAGCAGCCCCCGGTTTGGTAGCGGTACTTTCTACGAGCAGTACTTC.

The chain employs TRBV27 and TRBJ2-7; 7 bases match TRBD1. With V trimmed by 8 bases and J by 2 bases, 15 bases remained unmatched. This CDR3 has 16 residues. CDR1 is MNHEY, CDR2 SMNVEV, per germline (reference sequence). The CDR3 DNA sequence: TGTGCCAGCGCGCCAATACCGGGACAGCCACCCTACGAGCAGTACTTC. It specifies CASAPIPGQPPYEQYF.

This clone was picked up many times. CDR3: CASSDRWKGAYEQYF. CDR3 in DNA: TGTGCCAGCAGTGATAGGTGGAAGGGAGCGTACGAGCAGTACTTC. This chain uses TRBV6-1 with TRBJ2-7, with D perhaps TRBD2 (5 bases). Per the germline V gene, CDR1 is MNHNS and CDR2 is SASEGT. The CDR3 sequence is 15 residues long. The V end was cut by 3 bases, the J end by 4 bases, with 16 bases between.

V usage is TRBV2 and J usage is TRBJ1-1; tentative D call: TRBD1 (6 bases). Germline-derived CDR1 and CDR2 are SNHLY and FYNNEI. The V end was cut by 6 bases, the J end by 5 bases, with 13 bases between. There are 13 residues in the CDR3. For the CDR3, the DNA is TGTGCCAGCAGAAAGACAGGCGGGACTGAAGCTTTCTTT. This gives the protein CASRKTGGTEAFF. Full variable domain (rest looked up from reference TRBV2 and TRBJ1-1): EPEVTQTPSHQVTQMGQEVILRCVPISNHLYFYWYRQILGQKVEFLVSFYNNEISEKSEIFDDQFSVERPDGSNFTLKIRSTKLEDSAMYFCASRKTGGTEAFFGQGTRLTVV.

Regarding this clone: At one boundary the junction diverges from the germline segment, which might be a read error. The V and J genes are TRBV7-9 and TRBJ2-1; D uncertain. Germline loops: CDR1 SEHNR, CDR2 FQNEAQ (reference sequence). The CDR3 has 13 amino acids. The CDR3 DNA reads TGTGCCAGCAGCTTAGTTAGTTACAGTGAGCAGTTCTTC. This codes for CASSLVSYSEQFF.

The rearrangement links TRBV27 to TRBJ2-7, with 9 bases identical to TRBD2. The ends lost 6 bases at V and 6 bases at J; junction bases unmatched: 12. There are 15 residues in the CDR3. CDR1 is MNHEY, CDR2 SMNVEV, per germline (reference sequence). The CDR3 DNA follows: TGTGCCAGCAGGGGGTCGCGGGAGGGCCAGACCGAGCAGTACTTC. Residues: CASRGSREGQTEQYF.

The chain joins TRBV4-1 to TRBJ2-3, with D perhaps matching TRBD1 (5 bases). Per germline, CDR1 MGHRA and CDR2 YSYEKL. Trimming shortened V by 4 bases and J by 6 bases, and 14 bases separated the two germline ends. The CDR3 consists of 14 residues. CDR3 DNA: TGCGCCAGCAGCCCCCAGGACACCCTTGATACGCAGTATTTT. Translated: CASSPQDTLDTQYF.

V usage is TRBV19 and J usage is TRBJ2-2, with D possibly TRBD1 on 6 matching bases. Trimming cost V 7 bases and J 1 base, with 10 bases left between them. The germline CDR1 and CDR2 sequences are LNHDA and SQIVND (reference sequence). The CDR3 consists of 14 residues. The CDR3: CASTLQGNTGELFF. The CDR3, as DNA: TGTGCCAGTACCTTACAGGGGAACACCGGGGAGCTGTTTTTT.

The CDR3 sequence: CASSVIVAGGTDTQYF. The DNA of the CDR3 is TGTGCCAGTAGTGTTATAGTAGCGGGAGGAACAGATACGCAGTATTTT. The rearrangement joins TRBV19 to TRBJ2-3, with 10 bases identical to TRBD2. The V segment lost 5 bases and the J segment 3 bases; nucleotides outside the gene matches: 8. Germline loops: CDR1 LNHDA, CDR2 SQIVND (reference sequence). CDR3 length equals 16 residues.

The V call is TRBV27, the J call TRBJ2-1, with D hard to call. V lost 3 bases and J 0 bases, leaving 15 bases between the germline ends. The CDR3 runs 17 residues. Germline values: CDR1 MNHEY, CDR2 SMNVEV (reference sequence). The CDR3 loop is CASSLRPPLTSYNEQFF. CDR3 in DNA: TGTGCCAGCAGTTTGAGGCCCCCCCTAACCTCCTACAATGAGCAGTTCTTC.

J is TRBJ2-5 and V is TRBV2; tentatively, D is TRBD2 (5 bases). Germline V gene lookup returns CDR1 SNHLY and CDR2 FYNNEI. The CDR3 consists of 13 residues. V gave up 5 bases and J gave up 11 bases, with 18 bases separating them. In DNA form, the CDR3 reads TGTGCCAGCAGTCGACTACCAACTTTGGAGCAGTACTTC. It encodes CASSRLPTLEQYF.

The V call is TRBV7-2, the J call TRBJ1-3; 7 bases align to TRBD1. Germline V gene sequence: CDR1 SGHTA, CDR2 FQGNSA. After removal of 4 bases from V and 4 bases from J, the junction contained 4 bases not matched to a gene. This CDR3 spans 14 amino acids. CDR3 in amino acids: CASSWDSDGNTIYF. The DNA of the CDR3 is TGTGCCAGCAGCTGGGACAGTGACGGAAACACCATATATTTT.

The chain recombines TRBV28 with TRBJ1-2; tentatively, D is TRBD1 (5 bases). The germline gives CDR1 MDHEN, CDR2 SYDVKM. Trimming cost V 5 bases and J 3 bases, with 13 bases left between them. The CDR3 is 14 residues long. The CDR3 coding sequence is TGTGCCAGCAGTCTCCTCTTCAGGGACTATGGCTACACCTTC. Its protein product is CASSLLFRDYGYTF.

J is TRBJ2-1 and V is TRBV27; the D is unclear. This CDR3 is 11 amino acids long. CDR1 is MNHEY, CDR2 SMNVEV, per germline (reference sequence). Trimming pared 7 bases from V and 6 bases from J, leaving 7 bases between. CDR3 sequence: CASTKSNEQFF. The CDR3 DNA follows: TGTGCCAGCACGAAGAGCAATGAGCAGTTCTTC.

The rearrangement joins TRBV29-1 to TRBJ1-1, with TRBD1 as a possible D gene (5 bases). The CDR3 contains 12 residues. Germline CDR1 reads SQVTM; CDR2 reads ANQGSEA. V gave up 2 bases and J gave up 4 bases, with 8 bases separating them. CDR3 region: CSVEQGFTEAFF. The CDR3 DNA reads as TGCAGCGTTGAACAGGGATTCACTGAAGCTTTCTTT.

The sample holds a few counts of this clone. This CDR3 reads CASRSGTTDTQYF. The CDR3 DNA follows: TGCGCCAGCAGGAGCGGGACAACAGATACGCAGTATTTT. This chain connects TRBV10-2 to TRBJ2-3; a possible D gene is TRBD2 (7 bases). Per germline, CDR1 WSHSY and CDR2 SAAADI. The V end lost 6 bases, the J end lost 3 bases, and 10 bases lay between the germline ends. CDR3 length: 13 amino acids.

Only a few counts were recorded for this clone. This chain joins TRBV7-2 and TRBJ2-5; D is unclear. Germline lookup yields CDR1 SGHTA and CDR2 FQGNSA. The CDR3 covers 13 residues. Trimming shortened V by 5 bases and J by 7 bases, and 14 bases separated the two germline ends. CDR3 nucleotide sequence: TGTGCCAGCAGCACAAGTAGCCGTGGGACCCAGTACTTC. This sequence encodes CASSTSSRGTQYF.

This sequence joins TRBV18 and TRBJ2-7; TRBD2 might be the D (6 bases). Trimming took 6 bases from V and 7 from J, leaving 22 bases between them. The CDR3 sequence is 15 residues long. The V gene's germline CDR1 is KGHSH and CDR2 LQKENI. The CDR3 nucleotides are TGTGCCAGCTCCCGCCCTCTCGGGGGAGCAAGTGAGCAGTACTTC. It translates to CASSRPLGGASEQYF. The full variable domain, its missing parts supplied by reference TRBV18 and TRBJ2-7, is NAGVMQNPRHLVRRRGQEARLRCSPMKGHSHVYWYRQLPEEGLKFMVYLQKENIIDESGMPKERFSAEFPKEGPSILRIQQVVRGDSAAYFCASSRPLGGASEQYFGPGTRLTVT.

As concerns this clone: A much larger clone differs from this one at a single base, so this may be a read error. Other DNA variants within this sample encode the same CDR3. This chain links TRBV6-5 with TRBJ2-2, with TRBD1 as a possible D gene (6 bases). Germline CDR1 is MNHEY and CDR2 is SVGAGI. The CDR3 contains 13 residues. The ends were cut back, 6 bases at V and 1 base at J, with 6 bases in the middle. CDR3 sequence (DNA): TGTGCCAGCAGGACAGGGAACACCGGGGAGCTGTTTTTT. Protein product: CASRTGNTGELFF.